This T cell receptor beta chain stems from a study of T-cell memory formation after mild COVID-19. General observations from the study: The appearance of some responding clones in pre-infection memory suggested that cross-reactive memory joined.

V lost 2 bases and J 0 bases, leaving 11 bases between the germline ends. Germline V gene sequence: CDR1 KGHSH, CDR2 LQKENI. This CDR3 has 16 residues. This clonotype was seen at least ten times. Its matching antigen is unknown. TCRdb fed the 5' RACE reads into MiXCR, producing one record per CDR3 protein. The sample contains approximately 350,000 distinct CDR3 sequences, around 28% of which appear only once. The V and J genes are TRBV18 and TRBJ2-1; D possibly corresponds to TRBD1 (6 bases). What was sequenced was PBMCs or a T cell subset sorted from them (not recorded which). The origin of this receptor is an adult woman who had mild COVID-19 (a few samples of this study predate the infection). Cell type and time point are not known. CDR3: CASSPVDRTSYNEQFF. As DNA, the CDR3 is TGTGCCAGCTCACCAGTCGACAGGACCTCCTACAATGAGCAGTTCTTC.